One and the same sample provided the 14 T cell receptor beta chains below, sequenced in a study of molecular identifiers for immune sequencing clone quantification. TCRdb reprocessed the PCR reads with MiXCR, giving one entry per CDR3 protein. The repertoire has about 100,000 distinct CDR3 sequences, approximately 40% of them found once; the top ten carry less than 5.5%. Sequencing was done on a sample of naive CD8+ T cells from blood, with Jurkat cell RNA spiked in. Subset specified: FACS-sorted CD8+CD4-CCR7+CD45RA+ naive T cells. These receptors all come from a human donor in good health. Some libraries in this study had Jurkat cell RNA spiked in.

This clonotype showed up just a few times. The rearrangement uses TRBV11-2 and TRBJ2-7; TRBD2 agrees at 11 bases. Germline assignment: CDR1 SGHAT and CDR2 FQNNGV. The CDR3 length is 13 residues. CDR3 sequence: CATLAGGGYEQYF. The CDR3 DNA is TGTGCTACTCTAGCGGGAGGCGGCTACGAGCAGTACTTC.

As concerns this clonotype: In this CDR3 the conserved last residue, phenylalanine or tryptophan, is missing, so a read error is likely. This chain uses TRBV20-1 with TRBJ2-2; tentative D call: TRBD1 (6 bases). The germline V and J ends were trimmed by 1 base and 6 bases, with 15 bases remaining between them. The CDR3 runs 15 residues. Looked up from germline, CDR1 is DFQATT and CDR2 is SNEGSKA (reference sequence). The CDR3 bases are TGCAGTGCTAGAGCCCCCAACAGGGTTTCCGGGGAGCTGTTTCTT. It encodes CSARAPNRVSGELFL.

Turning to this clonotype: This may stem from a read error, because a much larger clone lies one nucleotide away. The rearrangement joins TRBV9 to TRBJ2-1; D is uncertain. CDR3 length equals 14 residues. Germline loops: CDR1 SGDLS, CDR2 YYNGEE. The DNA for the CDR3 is TGTGCCAGCGGCGTAGTTGGAGATTCAGATGAGCAGTTCTTC. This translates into CASGVVGDSDEQFF.

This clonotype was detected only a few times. CDR3 protein: CASSPIGGRNSPLHF. The CDR3 nucleotides read TGTGCCAGCTCCCCTATCGGGGGCAGAAATTCACCCCTCCACTTT. The chain is built from TRBV28 and TRBJ1-6; TRBD1 might be the D (6 bases). V dropped 8 bases and J dropped 7 bases, with 18 bases sitting between them. There are 15 residues in the CDR3. Looked up from germline, CDR1 is MDHEN and CDR2 is SYDVKM.

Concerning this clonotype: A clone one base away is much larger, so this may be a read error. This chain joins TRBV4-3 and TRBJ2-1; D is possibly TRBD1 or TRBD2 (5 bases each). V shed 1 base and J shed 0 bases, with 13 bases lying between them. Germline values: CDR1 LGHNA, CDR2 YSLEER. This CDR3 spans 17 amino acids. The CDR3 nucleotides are TGCGCCAGCAGCCAAGCGGGGACGTACCCCTCCTACAATGAGCAGTTCTTC. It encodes CASSQAGTYPSYNEQFF.

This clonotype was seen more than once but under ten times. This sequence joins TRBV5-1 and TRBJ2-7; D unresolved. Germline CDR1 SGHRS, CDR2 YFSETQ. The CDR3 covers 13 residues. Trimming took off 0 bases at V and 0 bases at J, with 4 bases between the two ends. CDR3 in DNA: TGCGCCAGCAGCTTGGACTTCTCCTACGAGCAGTACTTC. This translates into CASSLDFSYEQYF.

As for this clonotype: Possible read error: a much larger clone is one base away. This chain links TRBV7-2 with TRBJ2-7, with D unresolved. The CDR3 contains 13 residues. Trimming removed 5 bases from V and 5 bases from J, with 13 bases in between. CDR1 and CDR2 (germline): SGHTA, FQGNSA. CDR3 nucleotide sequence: TGTGCCAGCAGCCCTCCCGGCCTCAACGAGCAGTACTTC. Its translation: CASSPPGLNEQYF. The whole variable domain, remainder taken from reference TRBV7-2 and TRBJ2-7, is GAGVSQSPSNKVTEKGKDVELRCDPISGHTALYWYRQSLGQGLEFLIYFQGNSAPDKSGLPSDRFSAERTGGSVSTLTIQRTQQEDSAVYLCASSPPGLNEQYFGPGTRLTVT.

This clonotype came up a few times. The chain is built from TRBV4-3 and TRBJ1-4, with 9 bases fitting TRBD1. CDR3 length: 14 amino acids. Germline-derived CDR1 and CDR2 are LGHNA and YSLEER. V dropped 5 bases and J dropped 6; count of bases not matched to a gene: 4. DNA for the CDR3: TGCGCCAGCAGCAACGACAGGGGGGATGAAAAACTGTTTTTT. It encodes CASSNDRGDEKLFF.

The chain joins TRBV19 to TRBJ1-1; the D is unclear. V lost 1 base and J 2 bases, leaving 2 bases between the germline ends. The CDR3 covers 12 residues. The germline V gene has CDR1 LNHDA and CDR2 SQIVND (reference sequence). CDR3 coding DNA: TGTGCCAGTAGTATAGGAAACACTGAAGCTTTCTTT. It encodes CASSIGNTEAFF. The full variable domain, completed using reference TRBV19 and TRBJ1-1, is DGGITQSPKYLFRKEGQNVTLSCEQNLNHDAMYWYRQDPGQGLRLIYYSQIVNDFQKGDIAEGYSVSREKKESFPLTVTSAQKNPTAFYLCASSIGNTEAFFGQGTRLTVV.

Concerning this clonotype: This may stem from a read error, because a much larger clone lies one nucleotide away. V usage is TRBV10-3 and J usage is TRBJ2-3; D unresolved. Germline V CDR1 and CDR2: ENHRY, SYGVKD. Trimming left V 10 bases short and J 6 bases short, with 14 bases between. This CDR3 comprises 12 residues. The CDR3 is CATRGTGDTQYF. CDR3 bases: TGTGCCACCAGAGGCACCGGGGATACGCAGTATTTT.

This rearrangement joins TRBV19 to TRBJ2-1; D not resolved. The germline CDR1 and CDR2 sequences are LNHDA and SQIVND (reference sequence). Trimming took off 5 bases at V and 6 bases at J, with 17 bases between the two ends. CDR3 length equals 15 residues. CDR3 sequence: CASSLLGSLGNEQFF. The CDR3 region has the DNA TGTGCCAGTAGTCTTCTGGGGTCCCTCGGCAATGAGCAGTTCTTC.

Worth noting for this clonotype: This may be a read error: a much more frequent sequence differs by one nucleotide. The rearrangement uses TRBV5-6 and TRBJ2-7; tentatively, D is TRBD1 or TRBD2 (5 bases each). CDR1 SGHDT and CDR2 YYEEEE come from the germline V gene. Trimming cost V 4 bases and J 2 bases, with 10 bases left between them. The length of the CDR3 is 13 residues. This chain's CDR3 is CASSRVGAYEQYF. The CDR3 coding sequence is TGTGCCAGCAGCCGGGTGGGGGCCTACGAGCAGTACTTC.

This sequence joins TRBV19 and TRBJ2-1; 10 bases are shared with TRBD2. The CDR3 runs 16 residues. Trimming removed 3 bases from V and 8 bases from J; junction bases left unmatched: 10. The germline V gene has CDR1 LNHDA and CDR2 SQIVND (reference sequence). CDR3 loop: CASSIFPSGSSDEQFF. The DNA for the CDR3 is TGTGCCAGTAGTATCTTCCCTAGCGGGAGTTCGGATGAGCAGTTCTTC.

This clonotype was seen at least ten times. The CDR3 reads CASSLAGEQYF. The CDR3, as DNA: TGTGCCAGCAGCTTGGCGGGGGAGCAGTACTTC. This rearrangement joins TRBV5-4 to TRBJ2-7, with D perhaps matching TRBD2 (5 bases). With 0 bases removed from V and 7 bases from J, the gap between germline ends came to 5 bases. This CDR3 contains 11 residues. Germline V gene sequence: CDR1 SGHNT, CDR2 YYREEE (reference sequence).